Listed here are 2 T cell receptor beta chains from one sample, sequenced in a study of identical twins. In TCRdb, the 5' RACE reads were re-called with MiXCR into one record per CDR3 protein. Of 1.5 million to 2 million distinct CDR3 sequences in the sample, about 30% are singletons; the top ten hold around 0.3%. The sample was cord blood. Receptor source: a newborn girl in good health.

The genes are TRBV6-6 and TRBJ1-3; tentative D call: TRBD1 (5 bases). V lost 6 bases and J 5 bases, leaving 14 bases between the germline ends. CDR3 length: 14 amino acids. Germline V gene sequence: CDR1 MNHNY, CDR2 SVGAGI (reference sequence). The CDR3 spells CASRSRAGRNTIYF. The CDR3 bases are TGTGCCAGCAGAAGCCGGGCAGGGCGAAACACCATATATTTT.

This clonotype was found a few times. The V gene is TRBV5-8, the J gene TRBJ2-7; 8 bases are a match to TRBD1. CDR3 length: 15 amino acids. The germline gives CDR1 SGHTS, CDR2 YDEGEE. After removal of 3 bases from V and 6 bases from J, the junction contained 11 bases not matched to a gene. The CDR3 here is CASSSPRTGFFEQYF. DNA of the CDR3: TGTGCCAGCAGCTCGCCCCGGACAGGGTTTTTCGAGCAGTACTTC.